This entry describes one TCR beta chain. The target antigen is unknown. Primers included in the PCR were 60 Vbeta and 13 Jbeta primers. Some clones are missing from TCRdb's copy, which holds only in-frame ones; the method was immunoSEQ multiplex PCR. The sample holds approximately 110,000 clones, around 80% seen once. This entry is derived from a study of cytomegalovirus exposure and HLA in healthy donors. Points from the study as a whole: Across donors, sequencing depth was assumed by presence/absence analyses to be roughly uniform. In a later analysis, an Asian-associated ancestry cluster reportedly showed fewer N-insertions than the approximately 620-donor mean. In a later analysis, several top co-occurrence clusters appeared linked to parvovirus B19, influenza, CMV and Epstein-Barr virus. The sole available immune exposure information was CMV serostatus.

Germline loops: CDR1 SGHVS, CDR2 FNYEAQ. The V and J ends lost 2 bases and 2 bases respectively, with 16 bases between them. CDR3 length equals 17 residues. The TCR originated in a man between 45 and 60 years old in good health and CMV-seronegative. The chain uses TRBV7-6 and TRBJ1-5; no reliable D call. Sequencing used PBMCs. The CDR3 protein is CASSLLGGDPGNQPQHF. The CDR3 bases are TGTGCCAGCAGCTTATTGGGAGGTGATCCTGGCAATCAGCCCCAGCATTTT. Using reference TRBV7-6 and TRBJ1-5 for the parts outside the CDR3, the full variable domain is GAGVSQSPRYKVTKRGQDVALRCDPISGHVSLYWYRQALGQGPEFLTYFNYEAQQDKSGLPNDRFSAERPEGSISTLTIQRTEQRDSAMYRCASSLLGGDPGNQPQHFGDGTRLSIL.